A single sample gave rise to the 32 T cell receptor beta chains below, sequenced in a study of T cell repertoires in cytomegalovirus infection. TCRdb re-analysed the reads in MiXCR, keeping a single row per CDR3 protein. Counted here are around 350,000 distinct CDR3 sequences, roughly 20% occurring once; the ten biggest clones make up around 8.6%. The sequenced sample was PBMCs. The receptor source for this set is a human donor in good health (CMV status not recorded). Some clones in this sample may be carry-over from other donors' samples.

Written as DNA, the CDR3 is TGCAGTGCTAGACAGGGAACTAATGAAAAACTGTTTTTT. This sequence encodes CSARQGTNEKLFF. The chain has TRBV20-1 and TRBJ1-4; possible D gene TRBD1, 5 bases. This CDR3 is 13 amino acids long. Trimming removed 2 bases from V and 1 base from J, with 5 bases in between. Germline-derived CDR1 and CDR2 are DFQATT and SNEGSKA (reference sequence).

The rearrangement uses TRBV7-2 and TRBJ2-7, with 7 nucleotides matching TRBD2. With V trimmed by 0 bases and J by 3 bases, 5 bases remained unmatched. Germline assignment: CDR1 SGHTA and CDR2 FQGNSA. This CDR3 is built from 15 residues. In nucleotides, the CDR3 is TGTGCCAGCAGCTTAGCGCGGACTAGAGGCTACGAGCAGTACTTC. This gives the protein CASSLARTRGYEQYF.

Worth noting for this clonotype: Given a much more abundant clone one base away, this may be a read error. J is TRBJ1-4 and V is TRBV7-2; TRBD1 aligns across 7 bases. The CDR3 is made up of 15 amino acids. Germline CDR1 is SGHTA and CDR2 is FQGNSA. CDR3 residues: CASSSTGEGNEKLYF. CDR3 in DNA: TGTGCCAGCAGCTCTACAGGGGAGGGGAATGAAAAACTGTATTTT.

The chain recombines TRBV19 with TRBJ1-4; D is possibly TRBD1 (5 bases). Per the germline V gene, CDR1 is LNHDA and CDR2 is SQIVND (reference sequence). V lost 9 bases, J lost 8 bases, and 16 bases lay in between. The CDR3 loop spans 13 amino acids. This CDR3 is CASQGRVGEKLFF. The CDR3 DNA follows: TGTGCCAGCCAAGGCAGGGTTGGCGAAAAACTGTTTTTT.

A few counts support this clonotype. For the CDR3, the DNA is TGTGCCAGCTCACCAGGGAACACAGATACGCAGTATTTT. Translating it yields CASSPGNTDTQYF. This chain joins TRBV18 and TRBJ2-3; D unresolved. This CDR3 is 13 amino acids long. V lost 2 bases to trimming and J lost 2 bases, with 5 bases between them. In germline, CDR1 is KGHSH, CDR2 LQKENI.

Note on this clonotype: The junction does not match germline at one end; this may be a read error. The rearrangement links TRBV15 to TRBJ1-5, with a tentative D call TRBD1 (5 bases). Germline V gives CDR1 LNHNV, CDR2 YYDKDF (reference sequence). This CDR3 has 14 amino acids. CDR3 nucleotides: TGTGCCACCAGCAGAGGGGGCAGCACTCAGCCCCAGGATTTT. Encoded protein: CATSRGGSTQPQDF.

This clonotype was observed a few times. This chain uses TRBV4-2 with TRBJ1-2, with D perhaps matching TRBD1 (6 bases). V was shortened by 0 bases and J by 4 bases, with 15 bases between the two germline ends. This CDR3 is built from 16 residues. Germline lookup yields CDR1 LGHNA and CDR2 YNFKEQ. As DNA, the CDR3 is TGTGCCAGCAGCCAAGACGGGGGGGGGCAGGGCTATGGCTACACCTTC. It yields the protein CASSQDGGGQGYGYTF.

This clonotype was observed a few times. The gene calls are TRBV4-1 and TRBJ1-4, with D possibly matching TRBD1 (5 bases). The germline CDR1 and CDR2 sequences are MGHRA and YSYEKL. With 2 bases removed from V and 3 bases from J, the gap between germline ends came to 22 bases. The CDR3 has 19 amino acids. CDR3 in DNA: TGCGCCAGCAGCCAACCTGGGGCCAGGGAGAGGTTGGCTAATGAAAAACTGTTTTTT. Its translation: CASSQPGARERLANEKLFF.

This clonotype was picked up a small number of times. This rearrangement joins TRBV6-6 to TRBJ2-5, with TRBD2 matching 11 bases. With 11 bases clipped from V and 4 bases from J, the junction kept 12 bases outside the gene matches. This CDR3 spans 15 amino acids. The germline V gene has CDR1 MNHNY and CDR2 SVGAGI (reference sequence). The CDR3 here is CARRHRSGRVETQYF. The CDR3 DNA reads as TGTGCCCGAAGACACCGTAGCGGGAGGGTAGAGACCCAGTACTTC.

This clonotype has just a few counts. This chain links TRBV20-1 with TRBJ2-7; D ambiguous. Germline CDR1 is DFQATT and CDR2 is SNEGSKA (reference sequence). The CDR3 length is 15 residues. The V and J ends lost 0 bases and 0 bases respectively, with 12 bases between them. For the CDR3, the DNA is TGCAGTGCTAGAGATGCTACACGATTCTCCTACGAGCAGTACTTC. Protein sequence: CSARDATRFSYEQYF.

This clonotype was recorded many times. The chain is built from TRBV7-6 and TRBJ2-1; TRBD2 is a possible D gene (6 bases). The germline V gene encodes CDR1 SGHVS and CDR2 FNYEAQ. V lost 3 bases and J 6 bases, leaving 15 bases between the germline ends. This CDR3 is built from 15 residues. CDR3 sequence: CASSFPGSRINEQFF. In nucleotides, the CDR3 is TGTGCCAGCAGCTTCCCCGGGAGCCGGATCAATGAGCAGTTCTTC.

The chain joins TRBV6-2 or TRBV6-3 to TRBJ1-5; D unclear. V gave up 6 bases and J gave up 0 bases, with 12 bases separating them. CDR1 is MNHEY, CDR2 SVGEGT, per germline. This CDR3 is 15 amino acids long. The CDR3 DNA is TGTGCCAGCAGCCTCCTCCAGCTTAGCAATCAGCCCCAGCATTTT. Translation gives CASSLLQLSNQPQHF.

The chain recombines TRBV10-3 with TRBJ2-1; the match to TRBD2 covers 9 bases. The CDR3 runs to 13 residues. Losses at the gene ends were 11 bases for V and 5 bases for J; bases not matched to a gene: 7. Germline CDR1 ENHRY, CDR2 SYGVKD. This chain's CDR3 is CAVAAGGDNEQFF. Written as DNA, the CDR3 is TGTGCCGTCGCAGCGGGAGGTGACAATGAGCAGTTCTTC.

The chain has TRBV27 and TRBJ2-3; the match to TRBD1 covers 7 bases. The germline V gene encodes CDR1 MNHEY and CDR2 SMNVEV (reference sequence). The V and J ends lost 2 bases and 4 bases, in that order; junction bases with no gene match: 9. This CDR3 region has 16 residues. The CDR3 loop is CASSLATWTGSDTQYF. Written as DNA, the CDR3 is TGTGCCAGCAGTTTAGCTACCTGGACAGGTTCAGATACGCAGTATTTT.

This clonotype was detected a few times. The rearrangement joins TRBV5-5 to TRBJ2-1, with D possibly being TRBD1 (6 bases). V lost 6 bases and J 1 base, leaving 11 bases between the germline ends. This CDR3 contains 14 residues. Looked up from germline, CDR1 is SGHKS and CDR2 is YYEKEE (reference sequence). In DNA, the CDR3 is TGTGCCAGCAAACTACAGGGATCCTACAATGAGCAGTTCTTC. Translation gives CASKLQGSYNEQFF.

This clonotype was counted between two and nine times. The gene calls are TRBV7-9 and TRBJ2-5; no reliable D call. The CDR3 length is 15 residues. V lost 5 bases, J lost 4 bases, and 17 bases lay in between. Germline assignment: CDR1 SEHNR and CDR2 FQNEAQ (reference sequence). The CDR3 DNA follows: TGTGCCAGCAGCCAAATTGGGGAAATGGGAGAGACCCAGTACTTC. Protein product: CASSQIGEMGETQYF.

Turning to this clonotype: A much larger clone lies one base from this, so it may be a read error. V gene TRBV20-1 combines with J gene TRBJ2-2, with D perhaps being TRBD1 or TRBD2 (5 bases each). CDR1 and CDR2 (germline): DFQATT, SNEGSKA (reference sequence). V lost 5 bases and J 4 bases, leaving 11 bases between the germline ends. CDR3 length: 13 residues. Here the CDR3 reads CSAPPGRTGELFF. The CDR3 DNA follows: TGCAGTGCTCCACCGGGACGCACCGGGGAGCTGTTTTTT.

This chain links TRBV27 with TRBJ1-3; D is undetermined. This CDR3 comprises 16 residues. Trimming cost V 2 bases and J 1 base, with 12 bases left between them. Germline values: CDR1 MNHEY, CDR2 SMNVEV (reference sequence). CDR3 in amino acids: CASSLRGVGSGNTIYF. In DNA, the CDR3 is TGTGCCAGCAGTTTAAGAGGTGTGGGATCTGGAAACACCATATATTTT.

This clonotype was seen ten or more times. The chain uses TRBV7-2 and TRBJ2-4; weak D call: TRBD2 (5 bases). With 11 bases removed from V and 10 bases from J, the gap between germline ends came to 18 bases. This CDR3 contains 12 residues. Germline assignment: CDR1 SGHTA and CDR2 FQGNSA. The CDR3 DNA is TGTGCCTCCCAAGGCGGTTCGGGGATTCAGTACTTC. It codes for CASQGGSGIQYF.

This clonotype has a count of ten or more. The rearrangement joins TRBV7-9 to TRBJ1-2; no definite D call. With 1 base removed from V and 4 bases from J, the gap between germline ends came to 7 bases. This CDR3 is 13 amino acids long. Germline V gene data show CDR1 as SEHNR and CDR2 as FQNEAQ (reference sequence). The CDR3 reads CASSLGVTYGYTF. The CDR3 bases are TGTGCCAGCAGCTTAGGGGTAACCTATGGCTACACCTTC.

V and J are TRBV4-2 and TRBJ2-7; 11 bases fit TRBD2. The CDR3 is 17 amino acids. The V and J ends lost 0 bases and 2 bases, in that order; junction bases with no gene match: 6. Germline V CDR1 and CDR2: LGHNA, YNFKEQ. CDR3 protein: CASSQDLAGGLTYEQYF. CDR3 nucleotides: TGTGCCAGCAGCCAAGATCTAGCGGGGGGTCTCACCTACGAGCAGTACTTC.

This clonotype turned up a few times. The genes are TRBV7-9 and TRBJ2-7; D is possibly TRBD2 (5 bases). CDR1 is SEHNR, CDR2 FQNEAQ, per germline (reference sequence). This CDR3 region has 14 residues. Deletions cut 4 bases from V and 2 bases from J, with 12 bases between. CDR3 residues: CASSSPSPPYEQYF. The DNA for the CDR3 is TGTGCCAGCAGCTCGCCTAGCCCGCCCTACGAGCAGTACTTC.

The rearrangement joins TRBV2 to TRBJ2-5; D remains ambiguous. Germline V gene lookup returns CDR1 SNHLY and CDR2 FYNNEI. Trimming pared 8 bases from V and 5 bases from J, leaving 15 bases between. This CDR3 comprises 13 residues. The DNA for the CDR3 is TGTGCCAGCCGCGACTTGGCCGGTGAGACCCAGTACTTC. Its translation is CASRDLAGETQYF.

The sample holds a few counts of this clonotype. The CDR3 sequence: CASSLDRGGEKLFF. The CDR3 nucleotides read TGTGCCAGCAGCTTGGACCGCGGGGGTGAAAAACTGTTTTTT. This sequence joins TRBV5-4 and TRBJ1-4; a possible D gene is TRBD1 (5 bases). The CDR3 extends over 14 amino acids. Trimming shortened V by 0 bases and J by 7 bases, and 10 bases separated the two germline ends. Germline CDR1 and CDR2: SGHNT and YYREEE (reference sequence).

V usage is TRBV6-5 and J usage is TRBJ2-1; TRBD1 is a possible D gene (6 bases). Germline loops: CDR1 MNHEY, CDR2 SVGAGI. This CDR3 comprises 17 residues. Between the trimmed V and J ends, which lost 7 bases and 7 bases, there was a span of 26 bases. The CDR3 is CASMGVVGRGFWNEQFF. In nucleotides, the CDR3 is TGTGCCAGCATGGGGGTAGTCGGCAGGGGATTTTGGAATGAGCAGTTCTTC.

This clonotype was found many times. This chain uses TRBV27 with TRBJ2-3; 9 nucleotides agree with TRBD1. J gave up 2 bases and V 5 bases, and 5 bases lay outside the gene matches. Germline values: CDR1 MNHEY, CDR2 SMNVEV (reference sequence). The length of the CDR3 is 15 residues. The CDR3 DNA follows: TGTGCCAGCAGTCGGGACAGGGCCCCCACAGATACGCAGTATTTT. This sequence encodes CASSRDRAPTDTQYF.

This clonotype was picked up a small number of times. This sequence joins TRBV29-1 and TRBJ2-5; D might be TRBD1 or TRBD2, each matching 5 bases. V was clipped by 4 bases and J by 4 bases, with 16 bases between them. The V gene's germline CDR1 is SQVTM and CDR2 ANQGSEA. This CDR3 comprises 14 residues. CDR3 nucleotide sequence: TGCAGCGTTGTGGGGGTAGCTGGTGGAGAGACCCAGTACTTC. Protein product: CSVVGVAGGETQYF.

In regard to this clonotype: It is likely a read error, because the conserved phenylalanine at the end of the CDR3 is missing. The limits of the CDR3 on the DNA are not certain, so only TCRdb's listed CDR3 is given. V gene TRBV11-2 combines with J gene TRBJ2-1. The CDR3 region is 12 residues in length, termini included. Germline V gene data show CDR1 as SGHAT and CDR2 as FQNNGV. This CDR3 is CASSLLGNEQLL.

The gene calls are TRBV7-6 and TRBJ1-2; no reliable D call. CDR1 SGHVS and CDR2 FNYEAQ come from the germline V gene. V was shortened by 2 bases and J by 4 bases, with 11 bases between the two germline ends. The CDR3 sequence is 14 residues long. The CDR3: CASSLNAASYGYTF. The CDR3 coding sequence is TGTGCCAGCAGCTTAAACGCGGCTAGCTATGGCTACACCTTC.

The sample holds many counts of this clonotype. This chain joins TRBV7-8 and TRBJ1-1, with no clear D. The germline V gene encodes CDR1 SGHVS and CDR2 FQNEAQ. The CDR3 contains 15 residues. Trimming removed 5 bases from V and 1 base from J, with 14 bases in between. CDR3 protein: CASSLQAPGNTEAFF. For the CDR3, the DNA is TGTGCCAGCAGCCTCCAAGCCCCAGGGAACACTGAAGCTTTCTTT.

This clonotype was detected ten times or more. This chain links TRBV7-8 with TRBJ2-7; D perhaps matches TRBD1 (5 bases). Germline assignment: CDR1 SGHVS and CDR2 FQNEAQ. The V end was cut by 2 bases, the J end by 3 bases, with 8 bases between. The CDR3 covers 13 residues. CDR3 residues: CASSLRQLYEQYV. The CDR3 nucleotides are TGTGCCAGCAGCTTAAGACAGCTCTACGAGCAGTACGTC.

This chain joins TRBV5-1 and TRBJ2-7; TRBD1 matches at 9 bases. V shed 4 bases and J 6 bases; nucleotides not matched to a gene: 8. CDR3 size: 14 residues. Germline V lookup: CDR1 SGHRS, CDR2 YFSETQ. The CDR3 bases are TGCGCCAGCAGCCTGGGACAGGGTAGTTCCGAGCAGTACTTC. This sequence encodes CASSLGQGSSEQYF.